This T cell receptor beta chain was found in a study of identifying expanded T cells in peripheral blood. For this clone: Its target is unknown.

Study-level results: Approximately 1.2 clones differed between technical replicates, versus roughly 17 and 20 over time. Variance in clone template counts between two-week samples significantly increased with total template count across all healthy donors.

CDR3 size: 13 residues. Between the trimmed V and J ends, which lost 3 bases and 8 bases, there was a span of 10 bases. In germline, CDR1 is MNHNY, CDR2 SVGAGI (reference sequence). The data were produced by immunoSEQ multiplex PCR, yet TCRdb's version contains in-frame clones alone and is incomplete. The sample has 100,000 to 150,000 clones, approximately 80% seen once. Collection occurred without any documented infections or immune events in donors. This receptor was taken from a person aged 18 to 75 in good health. The material sequenced was blood. The chain links TRBV6-6 to TRBJ1-4, with D possibly TRBD1 on 5 matching bases. For the CDR3, the DNA is TGTGCCAGCAGTTATCGCAGGGAGGAAAAACTGTTTTTT. Translated: CASSYRREEKLFF.